Described below is a single TCR beta chain sequence and its context. Its target is not known. The data were taken from a study of CD8 T cells in ankylosing spondylitis. TCRdb re-called the 5' RACE reads through MiXCR, storing one row per CDR3 protein. The table records fewer than 550,000 distinct CDR3 sequences, about 5.4% of them present only once. Germline CDR1 is LGHNA and CDR2 is YNFKEQ. This CDR3 comprises 16 residues. The V segment lost 3 bases and the J segment 2 bases; nucleotides outside the gene matches: 7. General study findings and limits: Some motif variants were previously reported in reactive arthritis synovial fluid and blood. Disease-linked clones, CD8+, were relatively rare in peripheral blood. A TCR beta motif of 8 or 9 highly homologous variants appeared characteristic of ankylosing spondylitis blood. Disease-linked clones reportedly concentrated significantly in matched ankylosing spondylitis synovial fluid.

Sequencing was done on a sample of blood, either unsorted or a sorted T cell fraction (not recorded which). V gene TRBV4-2 combines with J gene TRBJ2-7; TRBD1 matches at 10 bases. The TCR was taken from a male donor with ankylosing spondylitis. The CDR3 region has the DNA TGTGCCAGCAGCCAGGGGGGACAGGGGCCTGCCTACGAGCAGTACTTC. Translated: CASSQGGQGPAYEQYF.